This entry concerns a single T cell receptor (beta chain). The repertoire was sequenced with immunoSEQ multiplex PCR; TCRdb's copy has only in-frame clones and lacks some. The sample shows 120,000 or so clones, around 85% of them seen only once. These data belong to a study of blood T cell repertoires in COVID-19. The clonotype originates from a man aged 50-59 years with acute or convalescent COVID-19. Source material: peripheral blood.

The CDR3, as DNA: TGTGCCAGCAGCCCGGGACAGTTAGCCTATGGCTACACCTTC. It is translated as CASSPGQLAYGYTF. The chain is built from TRBV7-9 and TRBJ1-2; TRBD1 aligns across 7 bases. CDR1 SEHNR and CDR2 FQNEAQ come from the germline V gene (reference sequence). V was pared by 5 bases and J by 4 bases, with 7 bases of the junction left unmatched. CDR3 length: 14 amino acids.